The following is a T cell receptor (beta chain) sequence with its context. What it recognizes is unknown. Per germline, CDR1 SGHRS and CDR2 YFSETQ. The length of the CDR3 is 15 residues. A multiplex PCR was run with 60 Vbeta primers and 13 Jbeta primers. Profiling relied on immunoSEQ multiplex PCR, and the TCRdb table lists in-frame clones only, not all of them. The sample has roughly 120,000 clones, around 77% seen once. These data belong to a study of cytomegalovirus exposure and HLA in healthy donors. No CMV serostatus entry exists for this donor. Findings and limits, study-wide: Among CMV-associated TCR beta chains, most appeared HLA-restricted in a later analysis.

The sequence was obtained from a human donor in good health. The sequenced sample was PBMCs. The J gene is TRBJ2-5, the V gene TRBV5-1, with TRBD1 identical over 10 bases. The tail of the sequence fits TRBJ2-7 better, so the J call may be wrong. The CDR3 DNA is TGCGCCAGCAGCTTCGGACAGGGGGACACCTACGAGCAGTACTTC. This gives the protein CASSFGQGDTYEQYF.